Presented here are 10 T cell receptor beta chains from one specimen sequenced in a study of T cell responses to AZD1222 COVID-19 vaccine (dated by TCRdb to the early 2020s). The protocol used for the library was the immunoSEQ multiplex PCR assay. In TCRdb, the immuneACCESS table is reduced to in-frame sequences with V and J assigned. These tables do not hold every clone; where another copy was compared, an unresolved V gene accounts for under half, and the others remain unexplained. Here the sample has under 140,000 clones; roughly 90% occur a single time. The biggest ten clones account for 2.5% of the sample. The sample's time point label, in plain terms: about 28 days (+/-7) after the second vaccine dose. Source: peripheral blood, taken 28 days after the second AZD1222 dose. The receptors originated from an adult who received the AZD1222 COVID-19 vaccine.

The V gene is TRBV6-5, the J gene TRBJ2-3; 7 bases align to TRBD1. The CDR3 runs 15 residues. After removal of 2 bases from V and 1 base from J, the junction contained 3 bases not matched to a gene. CDR1 is MNHEY, CDR2 SVGAGI, per germline. CDR3 loop: CASSYGDSRTDTQYF. The CDR3 bases are TGTGCCAGCAGTTACGGGGACAGCCGCACAGATACGCAGTATTTT.

The J gene is TRBJ2-3, the V gene TRBV5-1; 9 nucleotides line up with TRBD2. V was clipped by 0 bases and J by 2 bases; unmatched bases: 13. The CDR3 is 19 residues long. The germline CDR1 and CDR2 sequences are SGHRS and YFSETQ. The CDR3: CASSLEAIGAGGNTDTQYF. The CDR3 nucleotides are TGCGCCAGCAGCTTGGAAGCAATCGGTGCGGGGGGGAACACAGATACGCAGTATTTT.

The chain links TRBV27 to TRBJ1-6, with 8 bases lining up with TRBD1. This CDR3 contains 16 residues. Losses at the gene ends were 5 bases for V and 9 bases for J; bases not matched to a gene: 12. The germline V gene has CDR1 MNHEY and CDR2 SMNVEV (reference sequence). The CDR3, as DNA: TGTGCCAGCAGTGGGGGAGGACAGGGAAGGAGTTCACCCCTCCACTTT. Amino acid sequence: CASSGGGQGRSSPLHF.

In this sample, this clone turned up once. The chain employs TRBV4-1 and TRBJ2-7; D is ambiguous. V lost 1 base and J 2 bases, leaving 9 bases between the germline ends. This CDR3 comprises 14 residues. Germline lookup yields CDR1 MGHRA and CDR2 YSYEKL. The CDR3 DNA follows: TGCGCCAGCAGCCAAGGTGGCAGGACCTACGAGCAGTACTTC. Translation: CASSQGGRTYEQYF.

In DNA form, the CDR3 reads TGCAGCGTTTTGGGAGATGGGACAGGGATCTACGAGCAGTACTTC. Translated, it gives CSVLGDGTGIYEQYF. The V call is TRBV29-1, the J call TRBJ2-7, with 9 bases that match TRBD1. The CDR3 runs 15 residues. Germline-derived CDR1 and CDR2 are SQVTM and ANQGSEA. J was trimmed by 3 bases and V by 5 bases; bases with no gene match: 11.

The J gene is TRBJ1-1, the V gene TRBV28, with D hard to call. V was pared by 7 bases and J by 4 bases, with 19 bases between. Per germline, CDR1 MDHEN and CDR2 SYDVKM. The CDR3 sequence is 15 residues long. The CDR3 sequence is CASNTLGGPGTEAFF. CDR3 nucleotides: TGTGCCAGCAACACCCTCGGCGGGCCTGGCACTGAAGCTTTCTTT.

The V gene is TRBV7-2, the J gene TRBJ1-5, with 8 bases fitting TRBD1. CDR1 is SGHTA and CDR2 is FQGNSA in the germline V gene. The CDR3 has 14 residues. The V gene end was trimmed by 2 bases and the J gene end by 4 bases; junction bases not matched to a gene: 1. CDR3 amino acids: CASSLRQGNQPQHF. CDR3 DNA sequence: TGTGCCAGCAGCTTAAGACAGGGGAATCAGCCCCAGCATTTT.

The chain employs TRBV7-9 and TRBJ2-5; D unclear. V lost 3 bases and J 4 bases, leaving 9 bases between the germline ends. There are 13 residues in the CDR3. CDR1 and CDR2 (germline): SEHNR, FQNEAQ (reference sequence). The DNA of the CDR3 is TGTGCCAGCAGCTTTCAGTACCTAGAGACCCAGTACTTC. It codes for CASSFQYLETQYF. Together with reference TRBV7-9 and TRBJ2-5, the CDR3 gives the full variable domain: DTGVSQNPRHKITKRGQNVTFRCDPISEHNRLYWYRQTLGQGPEFLTYFQNEAQLEKSRLLSDRFSAERPKGSFSTLEIQRTEQGDSAMYLCASSFQYLETQYFGPGTRLLVL.

The chain uses TRBV10-3 and TRBJ2-1, with TRBD2 matching 9 bases. The CDR3 is 14 residues long. CDR1 ENHRY and CDR2 SYGVKD come from the germline V gene. V was clipped by 6 bases and J by 8 bases; unmatched bases: 8. The CDR3 region has the DNA TGTGCCATCAGGGCCGGGACTAGCAAGGATGAGCAGTTCTTC. This sequence encodes CAIRAGTSKDEQFF.

For this clone: The same CDR3 is also encoded by other DNA sequences in this sample. This chain uses TRBV3-1 (or the pseudogene TRBV3-2) with TRBJ1-1; D not resolved. Trimming removed 0 bases from V and 1 base from J, with 6 bases in between. CDR1 and CDR2 (germline): LGHDT, YNNKEL (reference sequence). CDR3 length equals 14 residues. The CDR3 is CASSQEGGNTEAFF. The CDR3 DNA reads TGTGCCAGCAGCCAAGAGGGTGGGAACACTGAAGCTTTCTTT.